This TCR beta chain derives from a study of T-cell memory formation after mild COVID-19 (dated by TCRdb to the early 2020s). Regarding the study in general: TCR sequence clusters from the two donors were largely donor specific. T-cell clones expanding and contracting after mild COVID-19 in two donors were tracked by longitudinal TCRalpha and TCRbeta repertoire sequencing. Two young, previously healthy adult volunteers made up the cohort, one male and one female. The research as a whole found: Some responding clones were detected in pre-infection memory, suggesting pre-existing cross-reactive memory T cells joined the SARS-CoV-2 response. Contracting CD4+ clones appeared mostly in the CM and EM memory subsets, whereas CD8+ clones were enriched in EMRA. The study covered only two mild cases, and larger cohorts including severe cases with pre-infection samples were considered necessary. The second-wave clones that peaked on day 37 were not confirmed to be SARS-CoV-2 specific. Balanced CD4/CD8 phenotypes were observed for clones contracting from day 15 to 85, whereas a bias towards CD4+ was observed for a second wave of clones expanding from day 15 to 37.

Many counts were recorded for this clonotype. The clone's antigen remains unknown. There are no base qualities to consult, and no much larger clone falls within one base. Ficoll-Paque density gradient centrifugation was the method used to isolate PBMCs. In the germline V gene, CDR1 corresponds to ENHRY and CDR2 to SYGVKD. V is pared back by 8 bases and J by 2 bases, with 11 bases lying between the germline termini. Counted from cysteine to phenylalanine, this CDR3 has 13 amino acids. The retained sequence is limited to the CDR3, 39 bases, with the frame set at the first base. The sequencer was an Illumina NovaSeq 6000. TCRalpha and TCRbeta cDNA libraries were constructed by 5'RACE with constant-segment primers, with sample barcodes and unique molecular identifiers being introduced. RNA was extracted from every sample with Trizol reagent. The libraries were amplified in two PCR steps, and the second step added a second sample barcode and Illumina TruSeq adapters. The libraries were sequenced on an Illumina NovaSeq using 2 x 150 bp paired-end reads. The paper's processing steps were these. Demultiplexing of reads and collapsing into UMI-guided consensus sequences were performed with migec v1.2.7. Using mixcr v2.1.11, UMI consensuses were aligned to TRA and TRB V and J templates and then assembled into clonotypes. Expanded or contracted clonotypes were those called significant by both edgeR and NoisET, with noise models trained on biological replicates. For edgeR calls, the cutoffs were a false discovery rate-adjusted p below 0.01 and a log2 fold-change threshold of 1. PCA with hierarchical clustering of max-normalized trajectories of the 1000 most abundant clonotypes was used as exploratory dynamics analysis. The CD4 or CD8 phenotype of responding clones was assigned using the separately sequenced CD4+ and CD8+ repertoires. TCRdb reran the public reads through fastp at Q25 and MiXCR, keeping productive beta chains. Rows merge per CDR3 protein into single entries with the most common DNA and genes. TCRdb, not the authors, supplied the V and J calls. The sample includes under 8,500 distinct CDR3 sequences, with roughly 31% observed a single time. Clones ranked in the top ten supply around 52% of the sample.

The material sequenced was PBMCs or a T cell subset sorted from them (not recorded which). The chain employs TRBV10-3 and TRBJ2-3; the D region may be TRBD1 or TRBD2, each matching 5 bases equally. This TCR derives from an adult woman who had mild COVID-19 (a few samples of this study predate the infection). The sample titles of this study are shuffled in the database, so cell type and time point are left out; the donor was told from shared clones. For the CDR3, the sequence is CAIQTDYTDTQYF. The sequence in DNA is TGTGCCATCCAGACAGACTACACAGATACGCAGTATTTT.